One and the same sample provided the 24 T cell receptor beta chains below, sequenced in a study of shared clonotypes between healthy human individuals. In the naive CD8 group, cells lacked CD45RO and were positively selected for CCR7, so terminally differentiated effector memory CD45RA+ cells were left out. Data came from immunoSEQ multiplex PCR; TCRdb stores just in-frame clones and leaves some out. The table shows some 2.1 million clones, with about 95% occurring only once. Sequenced: naive CD8+ T cells sorted from blood. These receptors all stem from a man aged 18-30 years in good health.

This clone has only one observation. The V and J genes are TRBV7-9 and TRBJ2-3; 9 bases line up with TRBD2. J gave up 3 bases and V 2 bases, and 12 bases lay outside the gene matches. CDR1 and CDR2 (germline): SEHNR, FQNEAQ (reference sequence). The CDR3 has 18 residues. Written as DNA, the CDR3 is TGTGCCAGCAGCTTACCGCTCTGGCTAGCGGGAATAACAGATACGCAGTATTTT. This encodes CASSLPLWLAGITDTQYF.

Details on this clone: Other DNA variants within this sample encode the same CDR3. The V call is TRBV5-6, the J call TRBJ1-4; D is uncertain. The CDR3 is 11 amino acids. Trimming took off 3 bases at V and 6 bases at J, with 3 bases between the two ends. Germline CDR1 SGHDT, CDR2 YYEEEE. The CDR3 here is CASSSDEKLFF. The CDR3 DNA follows: TGTGCCAGCAGCTCGGATGAAAAACTGTTTTTT.

The V gene is TRBV6-1, the J gene TRBJ2-2, with a possible D match to TRBD2 (5 bases). CDR3 size: 15 residues. Trimming removed 5 bases from V and 1 base from J, with 11 bases in between. CDR1 and CDR2 (germline): MNHNS, SASEGT. The CDR3 sequence: CASSHEGGNTGELFF. CDR3 bases: TGTGCCAGCAGTCACGAAGGAGGGAACACCGGGGAGCTGTTTTTT.

This sequence joins TRBV5-6 and TRBJ2-3; 8 positions agree with TRBD2. CDR1 is SGHDT, CDR2 YYEEEE, per germline. Trimming removed 0 bases from V and 2 bases from J; junction bases left unmatched: 5. The CDR3 spans 16 residues. The CDR3 loop is CASSLGAGDFTDTQYF. The DNA for the CDR3 is TGTGCCAGCAGCTTGGGAGCGGGGGATTTCACAGATACGCAGTATTTT. The full variable domain, completed using reference TRBV5-6 and TRBJ2-3, is DAGVTQSPTHLIKTRGQQVTLRCSPKSGHDTVSWYQQALGQGPQFIFQYYEEEERQRGNFPDRFSGHQFPNYSSELNVNALLLGDSALYLCASSLGAGDFTDTQYFGPGTRLTVL.

The chain links TRBV11-2 to TRBJ2-3; D possibly corresponds to TRBD2 (5 bases). The CDR3 extends over 15 amino acids. V lost 0 bases, J lost 5 bases, and 12 bases lay in between. Germline V lookup: CDR1 SGHAT, CDR2 FQNNGV. CDR3 DNA: TGTGCCAGCAGCTTAGAACCGGGGATCGGAGATACGCAGTATTTT. This gives the protein CASSLEPGIGDTQYF. The whole variable domain, filled in from reference TRBV11-2 and TRBJ2-3, reads EAGVAQSPRYKIIEKRQSVAFWCNPISGHATLYWYQQILGQGPKLLIQFQNNGVVDDSQLPKDRFSAERLKGVDSTLKIQPAKLEDSAVYLCASSLEPGIGDTQYFGPGTRLTVL.

The chain combines TRBV27 with TRBJ2-7, with D tentatively TRBD1 or TRBD2 (5 bases each). The CDR3 has 15 amino acids. The V end was cut by 6 bases, the J end by 0 bases, with 15 bases between. Germline values: CDR1 MNHEY, CDR2 SMNVEV (reference sequence). In nucleotides, the CDR3 is TGTGCCAGCAGAAGGGACCCGACAGACTCCTACGAGCAGTACTTC. Translating gives CASRRDPTDSYEQYF.

The gene calls are TRBV27 and TRBJ2-6; a possible D gene is TRBD2 (5 bases). This CDR3 is 17 amino acids long. The V end lost 3 bases, the J end lost 2 bases, and 14 bases lay between the germline ends. Germline lookup yields CDR1 MNHEY and CDR2 SMNVEV (reference sequence). CDR3 DNA: TGTGCCAGCAGTTTGTATTTCGAGGGAGCTGGGGCCAACGTCCTGACTTTC. Protein: CASSLYFEGAGANVLTF.

V usage is TRBV7-2 and J usage is TRBJ2-7; TRBD2 aligns across 10 bases. This CDR3 spans 15 amino acids. Germline values: CDR1 SGHTA, CDR2 FQGNSA. V gave up 4 bases and J gave up 0 bases; unmatched junction bases: 3. The CDR3 nucleotides read TGTGCCAGCAGCTCCGGGACTAGCGTCTCCTACGAGCAGTACTTC. Protein: CASSSGTSVSYEQYF.

Only one count was recorded for this clone. J is TRBJ1-2 and V is TRBV6-4, with D possibly being TRBD1 (5 bases). The CDR3 length is 15 residues. Germline V gene data show CDR1 as MRHNA and CDR2 as SNTAGT. Trimming stripped 3 bases from V and 4 bases from J, with 15 bases between. The CDR3 spells CASSEGGGPGYGYTF. The CDR3 region has the DNA TGTGCCAGCAGTGAGGGCGGGGGACCGGGCTATGGCTACACCTTC.

The rearrangement joins TRBV10-1 to TRBJ2-3; 12 positions match TRBD2. V gave up 6 bases and J gave up 5 bases; unmatched junction bases: 9. This CDR3 comprises 16 residues. CDR1 is WNHNN and CDR2 is SYGVQD in the germline V gene (reference sequence). DNA of the CDR3: TGCGCCAGCAGCGAACCGACTAGCGGGAGTGGAGATACGCAGTATTTT. Its protein is CASSEPTSGSGDTQYF.

This clone has only one observation. The identical CDR3 is also encoded by other nucleotide sequences in the sample. This sequence joins TRBV5-6 and TRBJ2-1; 8 nucleotides match TRBD2. V dropped 3 bases and J dropped 4; count of bases not matched to a gene: 6. The CDR3 extends over 15 amino acids. Germline CDR1 SGHDT, CDR2 YYEEEE. DNA of the CDR3: TGTGCCAGCAGCTCAACGGGAGGGTCATACAATGAGCAGTTCTTC. This gives the protein CASSSTGGSYNEQFF. Filled out from reference TRBV5-6 and TRBJ2-1, the complete variable domain reads DAGVTQSPTHLIKTRGQQVTLRCSPKSGHDTVSWYQQALGQGPQFIFQYYEEEERQRGNFPDRFSGHQFPNYSSELNVNALLLGDSALYLCASSSTGGSYNEQFFGPGTRLTVL.

V and J are TRBV5-4 and TRBJ2-7, with D unresolved. This CDR3 is 13 amino acids long. With 0 bases removed from V and 6 bases from J, the gap between germline ends came to 10 bases. From germline, CDR1 is SGHNT and CDR2 YYREEE (reference sequence). The CDR3 DNA follows: TGTGCCAGCAGCTTGGGTCATCCGGGCGAGCAGTACTTC. This sequence encodes CASSLGHPGEQYF.

This chain links TRBV5-1 with TRBJ1-2; a possible D gene is TRBD1 (5 bases). CDR3 size: 13 residues. The germline V and J ends were trimmed by 0 bases and 4 bases, with 7 bases remaining between them. The V gene's germline CDR1 is SGHRS and CDR2 YFSETQ. The CDR3 is CASSLGGSYGYTF. In DNA form, the CDR3 reads TGCGCCAGCAGCTTGGGGGGGAGCTATGGCTACACCTTC.

V is TRBV9 and J is TRBJ1-2; D perhaps matches TRBD1 (6 bases). Germline V gene lookup returns CDR1 SGDLS and CDR2 YYNGEE. Trimming pared 2 bases from V and 6 bases from J, leaving 17 bases between. This CDR3 is built from 15 residues. CDR3 residues: CASSVSLTGINGYTF. The DNA for the CDR3 is TGTGCCAGCAGCGTTTCGCTAACAGGGATAAATGGCTACACCTTC. Full variable domain (remainder filled in from reference TRBV9 and TRBJ1-2): DSGVTQTPKHLITATGQRVTLRCSPRSGDLSVYWYQQSLDQGLQFLIQYYNGEERAKGNILERFSAQQFPDLHSELNLSSLELGDSALYFCASSVSLTGINGYTFGSGTRLTVV.

This chain connects TRBV9 to TRBJ2-3; perhaps TRBD2 as D (6 bases). This CDR3 is 12 amino acids long. Germline CDR1 is SGDLS and CDR2 is YYNGEE. Trimming took 5 bases from V and 6 from J, leaving 10 bases between them. The CDR3 sequence is CASSGGVDTQYF. The CDR3 DNA reads as TGTGCCAGCAGTGGCGGGGTGGATACGCAGTATTTT.

A word on this clone: One end of the junction varies from germline; a read error may be responsible. Within the sample, other DNA sequences also encode this same CDR3. This chain links TRBV29-1 with TRBJ1-2, with unresolved D. The CDR3 runs to 16 residues. Germline lookup yields CDR1 SQVTM and CDR2 ANQGSEA. The CDR3 nucleotides read TGCAGCGTTGAAGATCCCTCCGATACGGTGGGGTATGGCTATACCTTC. It is translated as CSVEDPSDTVGYGYTF.

V and J are TRBV4-3 and TRBJ1-1; possible D gene TRBD1, 5 bases. Trimming removed 6 bases at V and 1 base at J, with 18 bases between. The CDR3 is made up of 16 amino acids. Germline lookup yields CDR1 LGHNA and CDR2 YSLEER. The DNA for the CDR3 is TGCGCCAGCAGTTTAGGGGTCCAGGGAGGGAACACTGAAGCTTTCTTT. Translation: CASSLGVQGGNTEAFF.

This chain joins TRBV29-1 and TRBJ2-7, with D hard to call. Trimming took 5 bases from V and 3 from J, leaving 8 bases between them. The CDR3 totals 11 residues. Germline CDR1 is SQVTM and CDR2 is ANQGSEA. The CDR3 reads CSVPYGYEQYF. The CDR3 region has the DNA TGCAGCGTTCCCTACGGCTACGAGCAGTACTTC.

J is TRBJ2-5 and V is TRBV7-9; 8 bases align to TRBD1. This CDR3 has 14 residues. V dropped 5 bases and J dropped 4; count of bases not matched to a gene: 6. Germline lookup yields CDR1 SEHNR and CDR2 FQNEAQ (reference sequence). The CDR3 sequence: CASSTKTGGETQYF. The CDR3, as DNA: TGTGCCAGCAGCACCAAAACAGGGGGAGAGACCCAGTACTTC.

The chain combines TRBV28 with TRBJ1-2; a possible D gene is TRBD1 (6 bases). The length of the CDR3 is 14 residues. V was cut by 3 bases and J by 8 bases, with 16 bases left in between. Germline V gene data show CDR1 as MDHEN and CDR2 as SYDVKM. This CDR3 is CASSFQGGGEGYTF. As DNA, the CDR3 is TGTGCCAGCAGTTTCCAAGGGGGAGGGGAGGGCTACACCTTC.

The J gene is TRBJ2-5, the V gene TRBV27, with 11 positions matching TRBD2. The V gene end was trimmed by 4 bases and the J gene end by 4 bases; junction bases not matched to a gene: 14. Germline CDR1 reads MNHEY; CDR2 reads SMNVEV (reference sequence). The CDR3 is 18 amino acids. DNA of the CDR3: TGTGCCAGCAGTTCCAGGGGGCTAACTAGCGGGGGACGAGAGACCCAGTACTTC. It codes for CASSSRGLTSGGRETQYF.

The J gene is TRBJ2-5, the V gene TRBV4-3; 10 bases are shared with TRBD2. There are 16 residues in the CDR3. The germline gives CDR1 LGHNA, CDR2 YSLEER. V was pared by 4 bases and J by 0 bases, with 5 bases of the junction left unmatched. The CDR3 coding sequence is TGCGCCAGCAGCCGCTACGGACTAGCGGACCAAGAGACCCAGTACTTC. The encoded protein is CASSRYGLADQETQYF.

This clone has just one count. The gene calls are TRBV7-3 and TRBJ2-5, with TRBD1 identical over 11 bases. Germline loops: CDR1 SGHTA, CDR2 FQGTGA. CDR3 size: 14 residues. Trimming at V came to 5 bases and at J to 5 bases, leaving 4 bases not matched to a gene. The CDR3 DNA follows: TGTGCCAGCAGCAGGACAGGGGGCTTGGAGACCCAGTACTTC. It is translated as CASSRTGGLETQYF.

This clone was picked up one time. The V and J genes are TRBV6-1 and TRBJ2-2, with D possibly TRBD2 on 5 matching bases. The germline CDR1 and CDR2 sequences are MNHNS and SASEGT. With 2 bases removed from V and 1 base from J, the gap between germline ends came to 8 bases. The CDR3 totals 15 residues. CDR3 bases: TGTGCCAGCAGTGAATGGGGAGTGAACACCGGGGAGCTGTTTTTT. This codes for CASSEWGVNTGELFF.